The clone carrying this T cell receptor (beta chain) was counted only a few times. With 60 Vbeta and 13 Jbeta primers, the PCR was carried out. Assay: immunoSEQ multiplex PCR; the TCRdb copy retains only in-frame clones and omits some. The table includes 100,000 or so clones, over 70% detected once. The data were obtained in a study of cytomegalovirus exposure and HLA in healthy donors. Per the germline V gene, CDR1 is MNHEY and CDR2 is SMNVEV (reference sequence). V lost 5 bases, J lost 5 bases, and 16 bases lay in between. CDR3 length: 14 amino acids. The sequencing input was PBMCs. V is TRBV27 and J is TRBJ2-7, with a weak D call TRBD1 (6 bases). The receptor was derived from a middle-aged man in good health and CMV-seronegative. The CDR3 DNA sequence: TGTGCCAGCAGTCCGGACAGTTTCCCTAACGAGCAGTACTTC. Residues: CASSPDSFPNEQYF.